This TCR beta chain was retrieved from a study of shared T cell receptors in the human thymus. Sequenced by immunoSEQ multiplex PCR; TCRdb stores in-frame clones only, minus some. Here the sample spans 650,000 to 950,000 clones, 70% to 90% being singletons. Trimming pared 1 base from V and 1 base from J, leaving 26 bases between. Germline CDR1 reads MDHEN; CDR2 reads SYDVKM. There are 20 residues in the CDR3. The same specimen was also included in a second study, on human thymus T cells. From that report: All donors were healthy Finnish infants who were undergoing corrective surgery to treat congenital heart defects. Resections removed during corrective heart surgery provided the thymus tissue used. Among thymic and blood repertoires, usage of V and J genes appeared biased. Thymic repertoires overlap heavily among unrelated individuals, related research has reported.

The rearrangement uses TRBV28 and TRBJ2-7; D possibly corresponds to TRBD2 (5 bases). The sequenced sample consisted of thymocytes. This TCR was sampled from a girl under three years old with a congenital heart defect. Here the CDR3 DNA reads TGTGCCAGCAGTTTATTTGAAGCCCCAGCGGAATCACCCCTTTCCTACGAGCAGTACTTC. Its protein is CASSLFEAPAESPLSYEQYF.